The 10 T cell receptor beta chains presented below share a single source sample, sequenced in a study of T cell clones after liver transplantation. Sequenced by immunoSEQ multiplex PCR; TCRdb stores in-frame clones only, minus some. The sample lists about 70,000 clones, 75% to 85% seen once, with approximately 0.8% in the top ten. The sequencing used CD4+ T cells from blood, collected 12 months after liver transplant. These receptors all stem from a human patient who received a liver transplant. These T cells may partly come from the graft donor.

The rearrangement links TRBV6-5 to TRBJ2-7, with 7 positions matching TRBD1. CDR1 is MNHEY, CDR2 SVGAGI, per germline. The length of the CDR3 is 14 residues. V lost 0 bases, J lost 2 bases, and 1 base stayed unmatched. The CDR3 DNA reads as TGTGCCAGCAGTTACTCTCAGGGGGCCTACGAGCAGTACTTC. Its translation: CASSYSQGAYEQYF.

The chain has TRBV19 and TRBJ2-1; 8 bases match TRBD2. Germline CDR1 LNHDA, CDR2 SQIVND (reference sequence). V lost 5 bases to trimming and J lost 7 bases; unmatched junction nucleotides: 13. This CDR3 has 16 residues. The CDR3 region has the DNA TGTGCCAGTAGTGCTCGCGGGACTAGGGCTGGAAATGAGCAGTTCTTC. Residues: CASSARGTRAGNEQFF. The whole variable domain, filled in from reference TRBV19 and TRBJ2-1, reads DGGITQSPKYLFRKEGQNVTLSCEQNLNHDAMYWYRQDPGQGLRLIYYSQIVNDFQKGDIAEGYSVSREKKESFPLTVTSAQKNPTAFYLCASSARGTRAGNEQFFGPGTRLTVL.

The chain couples TRBV5-1 to TRBJ2-5, with no clear D. Per germline, CDR1 SGHRS and CDR2 YFSETQ. The CDR3 spans 14 residues. The V end was cut by 4 bases, the J end by 0 bases, with 10 bases between. The CDR3 nucleotides read TGCGCCAGCAGCCCAAGGGTCAACCAAGAGACCCAGTACTTC. This encodes CASSPRVNQETQYF.

This rearrangement joins TRBV6-1 to TRBJ2-3, with 9 positions matching TRBD2. From germline, CDR1 is MNHNS and CDR2 SASEGT. The CDR3 sequence is 15 residues long. The ends lost 7 bases at V and 4 bases at J; junction bases unmatched: 9. The CDR3 DNA sequence: TGTGCCAGCATACGGCTAGCGGGGAGGCCAGATACGCAGTATTTT. It is translated as CASIRLAGRPDTQYF.

The CDR3 sequence is CASSPEGQDQPQHF. The CDR3 DNA reads as TGTGCCAGCTCACCGGAGGGGCAAGATCAGCCCCAGCATTTT. This chain joins TRBV18 and TRBJ1-5; perhaps TRBD1 as D (5 bases). The CDR3 is 14 residues long. V was cut by 3 bases and J by 5 bases, with 11 bases left in between. The V gene's germline CDR1 is KGHSH and CDR2 LQKENI. Looking up the rest from reference TRBV18 and TRBJ1-5 gives the full variable domain: NAGVMQNPRHLVRRRGQEARLRCSPMKGHSHVYWYRQLPEEGLKFMVYLQKENIIDESGMPKERFSAEFPKEGPSILRIQQVVRGDSAAYFCASSPEGQDQPQHFGDGTRLSIL.

V is TRBV29-1 and J is TRBJ1-1; possibly TRBD1 for D (6 bases). Trimming pared 7 bases from V and 5 bases from J, leaving 17 bases between. The CDR3 runs to 13 residues. Looked up from germline, CDR1 is SQVTM and CDR2 is ANQGSEA. The CDR3 DNA reads as TGCAGCGCGTCACCTCAGGGGAAAACTGAAGCTTTCTTT. This codes for CSASPQGKTEAFF.

In nucleotides, the CDR3 is TGTGCCAGCAGCTTGGTGGCTAGCGGGGGCTCCTACGAGCAGTACTTC. Protein sequence: CASSLVASGGSYEQYF. The chain recombines TRBV7-2 with TRBJ2-7, with 10 bases that match TRBD2. This CDR3 is 16 amino acids long. Germline V gives CDR1 SGHTA, CDR2 FQGNSA. V was clipped by 3 bases and J by 0 bases; unmatched bases: 5.

The chain has TRBV7-2 and TRBJ2-3, with D tentatively TRBD2 (7 bases). The V end was cut by 6 bases, the J end by 5 bases, with 12 bases between. Per germline, CDR1 SGHTA and CDR2 FQGNSA. The CDR3 spans 13 residues. CDR3 region: CASSQRGGDTQYF. The CDR3 DNA follows: TGTGCCAGCAGTCAAAGGGGGGGAGATACGCAGTATTTT. The variable domain in full, completed from reference TRBV7-2 and TRBJ2-3, reads GAGVSQSPSNKVTEKGKDVELRCDPISGHTALYWYRQSLGQGLEFLIYFQGNSAPDKSGLPSDRFSAERTGGSVSTLTIQRTQQEDSAVYLCASSQRGGDTQYFGPGTRLTVL.

The V call is TRBV29-1, the J call TRBJ1-2, with D hard to call. V gave up 4 bases and J gave up 3 bases, with 12 bases separating them. The CDR3 is made up of 13 amino acids. Germline loops: CDR1 SQVTM, CDR2 ANQGSEA. The CDR3 DNA sequence: TGCAGCGTTGTAGCAGGCTACGACTATGGCTACACCTTC. It specifies CSVVAGYDYGYTF.

This clone has more than one count but fewer than ten. V is TRBV4-1 and J is TRBJ2-5, with 16 bases lining up with TRBD2. J lost 4 bases, V lost 4 bases, and 9 bases had no gene match. The length of the CDR3 is 18 residues. Germline V lookup: CDR1 MGHRA, CDR2 YSYEKL. The CDR3 region is CASSPGTSGRAMGETQYF. CDR3 DNA sequence: TGCGCCAGCAGCCCAGGGACTAGCGGGAGGGCCATGGGAGAGACCCAGTACTTC.